The 30 T cell receptor beta chains given below trace back to one sample, sequenced in a study of blood T cell repertoires in COVID-19. Using immunoSEQ multiplex PCR, the repertoire was profiled, and TCRdb retains in-frame clones only, with some absent. The table has 140,000 to 150,000 clones, 75% to 90% seen once. Material for sequencing was peripheral blood. These receptors all come from a man aged 65 to 85 who had recovered from COVID-19.

This rearrangement joins TRBV25-1 to TRBJ2-7, with D perhaps matching TRBD1 (5 bases). V lost 6 bases, J lost 0 bases, and 18 bases lay in between. CDR3 length: 16 amino acids. The germline V gene encodes CDR1 MGHDK and CDR2 SYGVNS. Here the CDR3 reads CASRGWGGSSSYEQYF. For the CDR3, the DNA is TGTGCCAGCAGGGGCTGGGGCGGCAGCAGCTCCTACGAGCAGTACTTC.

This chain connects TRBV23-1 to TRBJ1-1, with 7 nucleotides matching TRBD1. TRBV23-1 is annotated as an ORF whose role is uncertain. This CDR3 contains 14 residues. Trimming cost V 6 bases and J 1 base; bases outside gene matches: 5. The CDR3 bases are TGCGCCAGCAGCCGGGGGACAGCGAACACTGAAGCTTTCTTT. This encodes CASSRGTANTEAFF.

This rearrangement joins TRBV7-9 to TRBJ2-2, with D perhaps matching TRBD1 (6 bases). V was shortened by 1 base and J by 1 base, with 10 bases between the two germline ends. Per the germline V gene, CDR1 is SEHNR and CDR2 is FQNEAQ (reference sequence). The CDR3 spans 16 residues. The CDR3: CASSLGSGQNTGELFF. In nucleotides, the CDR3 is TGTGCCAGCAGCTTAGGCTCGGGACAGAACACCGGGGAGCTGTTTTTT. Together with reference TRBV7-9 and TRBJ2-2, the CDR3 gives the full variable domain: DTGVSQNPRHKITKRGQNVTFRCDPISEHNRLYWYRQTLGQGPEFLTYFQNEAQLEKSRLLSDRFSAERPKGSFSTLEIQRTEQGDSAMYLCASSLGSGQNTGELFFGEGSRLTVL.

V usage is TRBV19 and J usage is TRBJ2-7, with TRBD2 matching 12 bases. CDR1 is LNHDA, CDR2 SQIVND, per germline (reference sequence). The CDR3 is 13 amino acids. With 6 bases clipped from V and 5 bases from J, the junction kept 2 bases outside the gene matches. CDR3 sequence reads: CASSLAGGNEQYF. For the CDR3, the DNA is TGTGCCAGTAGCCTAGCGGGAGGGAACGAGCAGTACTTC. The entire variable domain, with the rest obtained from reference TRBV19 and TRBJ2-7, is as follows: DGGITQSPKYLFRKEGQNVTLSCEQNLNHDAMYWYRQDPGQGLRLIYYSQIVNDFQKGDIAEGYSVSREKKESFPLTVTSAQKNPTAFYLCASSLAGGNEQYFGPGTRLTVT.

The chain recombines TRBV9 with TRBJ1-4; 7 bases agree with TRBD1. The CDR3 is made up of 14 amino acids. The V and J ends lost 3 bases and 8 bases, in that order; junction bases with no gene match: 7. Germline CDR1 SGDLS, CDR2 YYNGEE. The CDR3 DNA follows: TGTGCCAGCAGCGCAAACACAGGGGAAGAAAAACTGTTTTTT. Amino acid sequence: CASSANTGEEKLFF. The variable domain in full, with the rest retrieved from reference TRBV9 and TRBJ1-4, is DSGVTQTPKHLITATGQRVTLRCSPRSGDLSVYWYQQSLDQGLQFLIQYYNGEERAKGNILERFSAQQFPDLHSELNLSSLELGDSALYFCASSANTGEEKLFFGSGTQLSVL.

The chain has TRBV3-1 (or the pseudogene TRBV3-2) and TRBJ2-2, with D possibly being TRBD1 (5 bases). Trimming removed 4 bases at V and 0 bases at J, with 12 bases between. The CDR3 sequence is 16 residues long. The germline V gene encodes CDR1 LGHDT and CDR2 YNNKEL (reference sequence). This CDR3 is CASSPGMGPNTGELFF. As DNA, the CDR3 is TGTGCCAGCAGCCCCGGTATGGGGCCGAACACCGGGGAGCTGTTTTTT.

The chain employs TRBV7-9 and TRBJ2-3, with 7 positions matching TRBD2. The CDR3 spans 14 residues. The V gene's germline CDR1 is SEHNR and CDR2 FQNEAQ (reference sequence). V trimming: 5 bases; J trimming: 0 bases; junction bases outside the gene matches: 2. The CDR3 is CASSHSGSTDTQYF. CDR3 DNA: TGTGCCAGCAGCCATAGCGGGAGCACAGATACGCAGTATTTT.

The rearrangement uses TRBV6-5 and TRBJ2-7; 9 positions agree with TRBD1. The V gene's germline CDR1 is MNHEY and CDR2 SVGAGI. This CDR3 comprises 14 residues. V shed 6 bases and J 7 bases; nucleotides not matched to a gene: 10. The CDR3 here is CASRPTGGVGEQYF. CDR3 nucleotides: TGTGCCAGCAGACCTACAGGGGGCGTCGGGGAGCAGTACTTC.

The gene calls are TRBV3-1 (or the pseudogene TRBV3-2) and TRBJ1-2, with 8 nucleotides matching TRBD1. V dropped 2 bases and J dropped 2; count of bases not matched to a gene: 4. CDR1 and CDR2 (germline): LGHDT, YNNKEL (reference sequence). The CDR3 covers 15 residues. CDR3: CASSQQGASNYGYTF. The CDR3 coding sequence is TGTGCCAGCAGCCAACAGGGGGCGTCCAACTATGGCTACACCTTC.

Only one count was recorded for this clone. Because it lacks the conserved phenylalanine or tryptophan at the end, this CDR3 is likely a read error. The limits of the CDR3 on the DNA are not certain, so only TCRdb's listed CDR3 is given. CDR3 residues: CASSLPGKTGP. The gene calls are TRBV23-1 and TRBJ1-2; the table's D call, TRBD1, was not checked against the DNA. TRBV23-1 is an ORF for which the function is uncertain. The CDR3 spans 11 amino acids, including both terminal residues.

The chain is built from TRBV7-3 and TRBJ2-7; D is unclear. The CDR3 totals 13 residues. Germline lookup yields CDR1 SGHTA and CDR2 FQGTGA. The ends were cut back, 2 bases at V and 6 bases at J, with 11 bases in the middle. The CDR3 loop is CASSLSLDSEQYF. The CDR3 DNA follows: TGTGCCAGCAGCTTATCTCTCGATAGCGAGCAGTACTTC.

The chain uses TRBV19 and TRBJ2-1; a weak D match, TRBD2 (6 bases). CDR1 is LNHDA, CDR2 SQIVND, per germline (reference sequence). This CDR3 has 16 residues. Trimming left V 2 bases short and J 8 bases short, with 19 bases between. In nucleotides, the CDR3 is TGTGCCAGTAGTATATCGAGCGGGTGGGGCGGACATGAGCAGTTCTTC. Translation: CASSISSGWGGHEQFF.

The rearrangement links TRBV7-9 to TRBJ2-7, with TRBD2 as a possible D gene (6 bases). The CDR3 is made up of 12 amino acids. V dropped 8 bases and J dropped 3 bases, with 11 bases sitting between them. The V gene's germline CDR1 is SEHNR and CDR2 FQNEAQ (reference sequence). The CDR3 coding sequence is TGTGCCAGCGAAAGCGGGCGCTACGAGCAGTACTTC. As protein: CASESGRYEQYF. Looking up the rest from reference TRBV7-9 and TRBJ2-7 gives the full variable domain: DTGVSQNPRHKITKRGQNVTFRCDPISEHNRLYWYRQTLGQGPEFLTYFQNEAQLEKSRLLSDRFSAERPKGSFSTLEIQRTEQGDSAMYLCASESGRYEQYFGPGTRLTVT.

The gene calls are TRBV3-1 (or the pseudogene TRBV3-2) and TRBJ2-1; D unclear. Germline lookup yields CDR1 LGHDT and CDR2 YNNKEL (reference sequence). The length of the CDR3 is 13 residues. Trimming removed 0 bases from V and 4 bases from J, with 4 bases in between. The CDR3 DNA follows: TGTGCCAGCAGCCAAGAGCAGTACAATGAGCAGTTCTTC. It translates to CASSQEQYNEQFF.

The rearrangement links TRBV29-1 to TRBJ2-7; no clear D. Germline lookup yields CDR1 SQVTM and CDR2 ANQGSEA. With 4 bases removed from V and 0 bases from J, the gap between germline ends came to 10 bases. CDR3 length: 13 amino acids. The CDR3 nucleotides are TGCAGCGTTGCCTCTAGAGACTCCTACGAGCAGTACTTC. This sequence encodes CSVASRDSYEQYF.

V usage is TRBV2 and J usage is TRBJ2-3; D may be TRBD2 (5 bases). The CDR3 is 12 amino acids. Trimming left V 9 bases short and J 10 bases short, with 17 bases between. CDR1 and CDR2 (germline): SNHLY, FYNNEI. CDR3 DNA: TGTGCCAGTAGGACTTGGAATATGGCGCAGTATTTT. Protein: CASRTWNMAQYF.

This chain joins TRBV5-1 and TRBJ2-7; 12 positions agree with TRBD1. Germline V gene data show CDR1 as SGHRS and CDR2 as YFSETQ. This CDR3 contains 15 residues. V was pared by 4 bases and J by 5 bases, with 7 bases of the junction left unmatched. The CDR3 bases are TGCGCCAGCAGCGTCACCGGGACAGGGGGCAACGAGCAGTACTTC. This translates into CASSVTGTGGNEQYF. The entire variable domain, with the rest obtained from reference TRBV5-1 and TRBJ2-7, is as follows: KAGVTQTPRYLIKTRGQQVTLSCSPISGHRSVSWYQQTPGQGLQFLFEYFSETQRNKGNFPGRFSGRQFSNSRSEMNVSTLELGDSALYLCASSVTGTGGNEQYFGPGTRLTVT.

CDR3: CASSVVGGTNNEQFF. CDR3 bases: TGTGCCAGCAGCGTAGTTGGCGGGACCAACAATGAGCAGTTCTTC. This chain joins TRBV9 and TRBJ2-1; possible D gene TRBD2, 6 bases. CDR3 size: 15 residues. V gave up 0 bases and J gave up 5 bases, with 12 bases separating them. The V gene's germline CDR1 is SGDLS and CDR2 YYNGEE.

CDR3 DNA: TGTGCCAGCAGTGAAGGGCAGGGGGCGGTTGAGACCCAGTACTTC. Its translation is CASSEGQGAVETQYF. The V gene is TRBV6-1, the J gene TRBJ2-5; 8 bases align to TRBD1. V was pared by 1 base and J by 5 bases, with 6 bases of the junction left unmatched. CDR1 and CDR2 (germline): MNHNS, SASEGT. CDR3 size: 15 residues.

This chain links TRBV6-1 with TRBJ2-5; no clear D. CDR1 is MNHNS and CDR2 is SASEGT in the germline V gene. The length of the CDR3 is 15 residues. V lost 3 bases and J lost 1, with 12 bases in between. The CDR3 spells CASSERLGVQETQYF. The CDR3 DNA reads as TGTGCCAGCAGTGAGCGTCTAGGCGTCCAAGAGACCCAGTACTTC.

V gene TRBV19 combines with J gene TRBJ2-7; 10 bases agree with TRBD2. Unmatched junction bases numbered 5, after V lost 1 base and J lost 2 bases. CDR3 length: 16 amino acids. Germline values: CDR1 LNHDA, CDR2 SQIVND (reference sequence). CDR3 nucleotide sequence: TGTGCCAGTAGTATAGGGACTAGCGGAAAAGCCTACGAGCAGTACTTC. Translated: CASSIGTSGKAYEQYF.

This chain connects TRBV5-1 to TRBJ2-1; 10 nucleotides agree with TRBD2. The CDR3 is 18 amino acids. V trimming: 0 bases; J trimming: 9 bases; junction bases outside the gene matches: 15. CDR1 and CDR2 (germline): SGHRS, YFSETQ. The CDR3 reads CASSLVLLAGVSPGEQFF. In nucleotides, the CDR3 is TGCGCCAGCAGCTTGGTGCTCCTAGCGGGAGTATCTCCCGGTGAGCAGTTCTTC. The complete variable domain, with remaining parts taken from reference TRBV5-1 and TRBJ2-1, reads KAGVTQTPRYLIKTRGQQVTLSCSPISGHRSVSWYQQTPGQGLQFLFEYFSETQRNKGNFPGRFSGRQFSNSRSEMNVSTLELGDSALYLCASSLVLLAGVSPGEQFFGPGTRLTVL.

J is TRBJ2-3 and V is TRBV7-2, with a weak D call TRBD1 (6 bases). The V end was cut by 1 base, the J end by 2 bases, with 13 bases between. The CDR3 has 16 amino acids. Germline CDR1 and CDR2: SGHTA and FQGNSA. The CDR3 nucleotides read TGTGCCAGCAGCTTAGGCCCCGGACAGCTCACAGATACGCAGTATTTT. Protein: CASSLGPGQLTDTQYF.

The V call is TRBV5-1, the J call TRBJ2-7; maybe TRBD1 (6 bases). This CDR3 contains 12 residues. Trimming cost V 6 bases and J 1 base, with 8 bases left between them. Germline V gives CDR1 SGHRS, CDR2 YFSETQ. The CDR3 protein is CASKGVSYEQYF. The CDR3 bases are TGCGCCAGCAAGGGGGTTTCCTACGAGCAGTACTTC.

The V call is TRBV28, the J call TRBJ2-3; 8 nucleotides match TRBD1. This CDR3 region has 17 residues. J lost 2 bases, V lost 3 bases, and 10 bases had no gene match. Germline CDR1 is MDHEN and CDR2 is SYDVKM. The CDR3 spells CASSLTGVRLNTDTQYF. CDR3 coding DNA: TGTGCCAGCAGTTTGACAGGGGTAAGGTTGAACACAGATACGCAGTATTTT.

In its sample, this clone is medium-sized (0.01 to 0.1%). This chain links TRBV27 with TRBJ2-7, with a tentative D call TRBD2 (6 bases). The length of the CDR3 is 14 residues. The germline V and J ends were trimmed by 4 bases and 4 bases, with 14 bases remaining between them. CDR1 and CDR2 (germline): MNHEY, SMNVEV (reference sequence). The CDR3 sequence is CASSWGVGDYEQYF. In DNA form, the CDR3 reads TGTGCCAGCAGTTGGGGGGTCGGGGATTACGAGCAGTACTTC.

The chain combines TRBV5-1 with TRBJ2-1; D is undetermined. Germline lookup yields CDR1 SGHRS and CDR2 YFSETQ. This CDR3 comprises 15 residues. Trimming shortened V by 2 bases and J by 8 bases, and 17 bases separated the two germline ends. Here the CDR3 reads CASSFLSLGPDEQFF. CDR3 DNA: TGCGCCAGCAGCTTTTTGTCTTTGGGCCCCGATGAGCAGTTCTTC. The full variable domain, rest sourced from reference TRBV5-1 and TRBJ2-1, is KAGVTQTPRYLIKTRGQQVTLSCSPISGHRSVSWYQQTPGQGLQFLFEYFSETQRNKGNFPGRFSGRQFSNSRSEMNVSTLELGDSALYLCASSFLSLGPDEQFFGPGTRLTVL.

The J gene is TRBJ2-1, the V gene TRBV7-6; the D gene is possibly TRBD1 (5 bases). Trimming cost V 8 bases and J 3 bases, with 17 bases left between them. The CDR3 covers 15 residues. In germline, CDR1 is SGHVS, CDR2 FNYEAQ. CDR3 sequence reads: CASQDSLAGYNEQFF. Here the CDR3 DNA reads TGTGCCAGCCAAGACAGTTTGGCTGGCTACAATGAGCAGTTCTTC.

J is TRBJ1-1 and V is TRBV5-6; D ambiguous. The germline V and J ends were trimmed by 1 base and 11 bases, with 15 bases remaining between them. The CDR3 is made up of 13 amino acids. Germline V gene lookup returns CDR1 SGHDT and CDR2 YYEEEE. This CDR3 reads CASSLKVSLRAFF. The CDR3 nucleotides are TGTGCCAGCAGCTTGAAGGTCAGCCTGAGGGCTTTCTTT.

This chain joins TRBV7-9 and TRBJ1-1; 9 bases align to TRBD1. Germline trimming cut 2 bases from V and 4 bases from J; bases unmatched to any gene: 5. In germline, CDR1 is SEHNR, CDR2 FQNEAQ (reference sequence). There are 15 residues in the CDR3. The CDR3 DNA reads TGTGCCAGCAGCTTATCGGGACAGGGCGGCACTGAAGCTTTCTTT. Translation: CASSLSGQGGTEAFF.